Reported below is one TCR beta chain. Its antigen is undetermined. Sequencing targeted expressed TCRB transcripts, as all isolated RNA had been reverse transcribed. Some clones are missing from TCRdb's copy, which holds only in-frame ones; the method was immunoSEQ multiplex PCR. Of about 230,000 clones listed, over 8.5% are singletons. Trimming stripped 10 bases from V and 2 bases from J, with 21 bases between. This CDR3 contains 15 residues. Germline V gene data show CDR1 as SEHNR and CDR2 as FQNEAQ (reference sequence). This record belongs to a study of beta chain features in type 1 diabetes. Points from the study as a whole: Compared with healthy donors, patients appeared to share more similar naive, central memory and regulatory TCRB repertoires. Shortening that was moderate but significant affected the TCRB CDR3s of Type 1 diabetes patients in all four CD4+ subsets. Possibly, sequencing cDNA over-represented cells that had high TCR expression levels. The study found fewer insertions and more deletions at VDJ junctions in type 1 diabetes patients.

The sequenced material came from naive CD4+ T cells from blood. The rearrangement joins TRBV7-9 to TRBJ2-7, with D perhaps TRBD2 (5 bases). This receptor was obtained from a woman younger than 35 in good health. The CDR3, as DNA: TGTGCCACCAGACCAAAAGGACTGGCCACCTACGAGCAGTACTTC. It translates to CATRPKGLATYEQYF.